This T cell receptor (beta chain) was recorded in a study of blood T cell repertoires in COVID-19. As for the study in general: The United States, Italy and Spain were the sources of the acute and convalescent COVID-19 samples. Sources were T cells, B-cell-depleted T cells, or PBMCs; the material itself was cDNA or gDNA.

This clone was counted only a few times. Germline loops: CDR1 SGHRS, CDR2 YFSETQ. J gave up 4 bases and V 0 bases, and 13 bases lay outside the gene matches. CDR3 size: 18 residues. As processed by the authors: Cell counts per sample came from amplifying reference gene primers. Sequencing used immunoSEQ multiplex PCR; TCRdb keeps in-frame clones, though not all of them. The V and J calls and clone size are taken from that table; D and trimming were inferred from the DNA. The sample has more than 60,000 clones, roughly 89% seen once; the top ten hold about 5%. The V and J genes are TRBV5-1 and TRBJ1-2, with 9 bases matching TRBD1. The TCR comes from a woman aged 45-65 years with active COVID-19. The sequenced material came from peripheral blood. This CDR3 reads CASSLDVGQGVGGYGYTF. The DNA of the CDR3 is TGCGCCAGCAGCTTGGATGTGGGACAGGGAGTGGGTGGCTATGGCTACACCTTC.